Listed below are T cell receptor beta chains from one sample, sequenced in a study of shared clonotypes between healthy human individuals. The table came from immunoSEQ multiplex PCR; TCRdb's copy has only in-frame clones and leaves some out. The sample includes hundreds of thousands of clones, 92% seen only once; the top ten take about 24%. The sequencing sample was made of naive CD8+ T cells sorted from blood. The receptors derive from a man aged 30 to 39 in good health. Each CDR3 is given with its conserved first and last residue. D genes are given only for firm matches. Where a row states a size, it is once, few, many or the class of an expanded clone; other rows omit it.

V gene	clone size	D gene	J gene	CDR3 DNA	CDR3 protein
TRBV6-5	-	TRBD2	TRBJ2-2	TGTGCCAGCAGCTCCCGGACTAGCGTGACCGGGGAGCTGTTTTTT	CASSSRTSVTGELFF
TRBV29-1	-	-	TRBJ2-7	TGCAGCGTTGAAGAAACCAACGAGCAGTACTTC	CSVEETNEQYF
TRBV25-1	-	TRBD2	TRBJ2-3	TGTGCCAGCAGCACCTGGCGGGAGGGACCAGATACGCAGTATTTT	CASSTWREGPDTQYF
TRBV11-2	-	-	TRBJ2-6	TGTGCCAGCAGTTCCCACGGGCCGGCTGGGGCCAACGTCCTGACTTTC	CASSSHGPAGANVLTF
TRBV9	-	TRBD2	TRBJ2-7	TGTGCCAGCAGCCCCTCCGGGACTAGCACTTCCTACGAGCAGTACTTC	CASSPSGTSTSYEQYF
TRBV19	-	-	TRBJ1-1	TGTGCCAGTACCAGGGTCTTGATGAACACTGAAGCTTTCTTT	CASTRVLMNTEAFF
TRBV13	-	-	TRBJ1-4	TGTGCCAGCAGCTTATCTGCATCAAGAAACGAAAAACTGTTTTTT	CASSLSASRNEKLFF
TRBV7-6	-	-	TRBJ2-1	TGTGCCGGCAGCATCGACAGACAAATCGTGACTACGGATGAGCAGTTCTTC	CAGSIDRQIVTTDEQFF
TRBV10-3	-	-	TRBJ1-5	TGTGCCATCAGTGAAGGGCAGGGGTTTGTCCAGCCCCAGCATTTT	CAISEGQGFVQPQHF
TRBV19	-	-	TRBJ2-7	TGTGCCAGTAGTCCGGACAGATTTTTCCTACGAGAGCAGTACTTC	CASSPDRFFLREQYF
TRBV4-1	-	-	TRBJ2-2	TGCGCCAGCAGCCAAGTATACAGCACCGGGGAGCTGTTTTTT	CASSQVYSTGELFF
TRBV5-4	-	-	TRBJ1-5	TGTGCCAGCAGCTTGTGCAGGGGCTCTGGCAATCAGCCCCAGCATTTT	CASSLCRGSGNQPQHF
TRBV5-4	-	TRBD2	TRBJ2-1	TGTGCCAGCAGCCCTTCCCTGGGGACTAGCGTATACAATGAGCAGTTCTTC	CASSPSLGTSVYNEQFF
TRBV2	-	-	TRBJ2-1	TGTGCCAGCGGTGGTAGCCTAAGCTCCTACAATGAGCAGTTCTTC	CASGGSLSSYNEQFF
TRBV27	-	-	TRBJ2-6	TGTGCCAGCACACGAGCAGGAAATTCTGGGGCCAACGTCCTGACTTTC	CASTRAGNSGANVLTF
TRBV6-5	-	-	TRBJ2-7	TGTGCCAGCAGTTACTCCGGGCAAGAGCAGTACTTC	CASSYSGQEQYF
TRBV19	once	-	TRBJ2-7	TGTGCCAGTAGCCCGACAGGCATTGCCTACGAGCAGTACTTC	CASSPTGIAYEQYF
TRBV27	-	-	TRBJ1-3	TGTGCCAGCGCGCTAACATTGGGGAACAGAGCCTCTGGAAACACCATATATTTT	CASALTLGNRASGNTIYF
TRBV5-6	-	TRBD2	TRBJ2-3	TGTGCCAGCAGCCCGGGACTAGCGGGATCTGGGCCAGATACGCAGTATTTT	CASSPGLAGSGPDTQYF
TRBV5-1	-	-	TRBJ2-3	TGCGCCAGCACCCCTCGACAGAGCCCTAGCACAGATACGCAGTATTTT	CASTPRQSPSTDTQYF
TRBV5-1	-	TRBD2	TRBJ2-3	TGCGCCAGCAGCTCCGGACTAGCGGGAAGGACAGATACGCAGTATTTT	CASSSGLAGRTDTQYF
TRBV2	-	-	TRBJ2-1	TGTGCCAGCAGTGAAGCTAGTAGCGGCTCCTACAATGAGCAGTTCTTC	CASSEASSGSYNEQFF
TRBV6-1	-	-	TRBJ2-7	TGTGCCAGCAGTGAGGGCTACTCCTACGAGCAGTACTTC	CASSEGYSYEQYF
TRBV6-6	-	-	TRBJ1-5	TGTGCCAGCAGTCAATTCGGGGCAGGGATTCAGCCCCAGCATTTT	CASSQFGAGIQPQHF
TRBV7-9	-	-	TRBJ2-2	TGTGCCAGCTATCTGACAGCAAACACCGGGGAGCTGTTTTTT	CASYLTANTGELFF
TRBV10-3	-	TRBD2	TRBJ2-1	TGTGCCATCAGTTCCGGGACTAGCGGGGCCGATGAGCAGTTCTTC	CAISSGTSGADEQFF
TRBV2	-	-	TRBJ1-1	TGTGCCAGCAGTGAACGGGGGCAGTTGAACACTGAAGCTTTCTTT	CASSERGQLNTEAFF
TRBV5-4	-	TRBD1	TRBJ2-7	TGTGCCAGCAGCTGGGGACAGGTCGTGAGCGAGCAGTACTTC	CASSWGQVVSEQYF
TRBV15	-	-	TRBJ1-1	TGTGCCACCAGCAGAGAGTTAGAAGCTTTCTTT	CATSRELEAFF
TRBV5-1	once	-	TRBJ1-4	TGCGCCAGCAGCCCCGTCCGTTTTCCGAATGAAAAACTGTTTTTT	CASSPVRFPNEKLFF
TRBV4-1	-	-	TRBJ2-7	TGCGCCAGCAGCCTGGGGATAGCTGGCTCCTACGAGCAGTACTTC	CASSLGIAGSYEQYF
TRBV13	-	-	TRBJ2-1	TGTGCCAGCAGCTTAGGCACGGGGCCGGAGCAGTTCTTC	CASSLGTGPEQFF
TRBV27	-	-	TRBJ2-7	TGTGCCAGCAGTCCCGGGACTCCTTACGAGCAGTACTTC	CASSPGTPYEQYF
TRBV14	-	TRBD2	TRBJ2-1	TGTGCCAGCAGCCAGTTGACTAGCGGGAGTTCCCACAATGAGCAGTTCTTC	CASSQLTSGSSHNEQFF
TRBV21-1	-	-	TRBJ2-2	TGTGCCAGCAGCACCGAGGGACAGAATAAGACCGGGGAGCTGTTTTTT	CASSTEGQNKTGELFF
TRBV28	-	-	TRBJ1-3	TGTGCCAGCAGTAGGGCAACCACCATATATTTT	CASSRATTIYF
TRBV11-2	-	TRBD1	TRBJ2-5	TGTGCCAGCAGCACCGGACAGGGGTTAGAGACCCAGTACTTC	CASSTGQGLETQYF
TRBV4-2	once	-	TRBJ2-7	TGTGCCAGCAGCCAAGCCTCCCTGGACCGACAGGAGCAGTACTTC	CASSQASLDRQEQYF
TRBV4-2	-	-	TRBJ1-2	TGTGCCAGCAGCCAAGATGGCGGACAGACCAACTATGGCTACACCTTC	CASSQDGGQTNYGYTF
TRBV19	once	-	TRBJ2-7	TGTGCCAGTAGTATAGCCCACGATGACAGGTTCAACTACGAGCAGTACTTC	CASSIAHDDRFNYEQYF
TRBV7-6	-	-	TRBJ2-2	TGTGCCAGCAGCTTAGAGACGTTCGGGTGGGAGCTGTTTTTT	CASSLETFGWELFF
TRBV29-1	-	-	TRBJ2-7	TGCAGCGTTGTTTCAAGGTACGGGGAGCAGTACTTC	CSVVSRYGEQYF